This TCR beta chain emerged from a study of cytomegalovirus exposure and HLA in healthy donors. About the study: For the roughly 400 genotyped donors, roughly 80% fell within the Caucasian-associated ancestry cluster. Study findings and constraints: CMV serostatus was the only immune exposure information that was available. Later analysis identified a missense DCLRE1C variant that was linked to TCR beta V- and J-gene trimming.

This CDR3 contains 13 residues. Germline V gene sequence: CDR1 LNHDA, CDR2 SQIVND (reference sequence). Unmatched junction bases numbered 11, after V lost 11 bases and J lost 5 bases. The PCR made use of 60 Vbeta and 13 Jbeta primers. TCRdb keeps only in-frame clones here, not all; method: immunoSEQ multiplex PCR. Among 100,000 to 150,000 clones, roughly 80% were seen once, and the ten largest hold approximately 4%. A word on this clone: Its antigen is still unknown.

Sample: PBMCs. The receptor was isolated from a woman in her thirties or forties in good health and CMV-seronegative. The rearrangement joins TRBV19 to TRBJ1-2, with TRBD1 identical over 7 bases. Here the CDR3 DNA reads TGTGCCTCCACAGGGGAGGATGGATATGGCTACACCTTC. This sequence encodes CASTGEDGYGYTF.